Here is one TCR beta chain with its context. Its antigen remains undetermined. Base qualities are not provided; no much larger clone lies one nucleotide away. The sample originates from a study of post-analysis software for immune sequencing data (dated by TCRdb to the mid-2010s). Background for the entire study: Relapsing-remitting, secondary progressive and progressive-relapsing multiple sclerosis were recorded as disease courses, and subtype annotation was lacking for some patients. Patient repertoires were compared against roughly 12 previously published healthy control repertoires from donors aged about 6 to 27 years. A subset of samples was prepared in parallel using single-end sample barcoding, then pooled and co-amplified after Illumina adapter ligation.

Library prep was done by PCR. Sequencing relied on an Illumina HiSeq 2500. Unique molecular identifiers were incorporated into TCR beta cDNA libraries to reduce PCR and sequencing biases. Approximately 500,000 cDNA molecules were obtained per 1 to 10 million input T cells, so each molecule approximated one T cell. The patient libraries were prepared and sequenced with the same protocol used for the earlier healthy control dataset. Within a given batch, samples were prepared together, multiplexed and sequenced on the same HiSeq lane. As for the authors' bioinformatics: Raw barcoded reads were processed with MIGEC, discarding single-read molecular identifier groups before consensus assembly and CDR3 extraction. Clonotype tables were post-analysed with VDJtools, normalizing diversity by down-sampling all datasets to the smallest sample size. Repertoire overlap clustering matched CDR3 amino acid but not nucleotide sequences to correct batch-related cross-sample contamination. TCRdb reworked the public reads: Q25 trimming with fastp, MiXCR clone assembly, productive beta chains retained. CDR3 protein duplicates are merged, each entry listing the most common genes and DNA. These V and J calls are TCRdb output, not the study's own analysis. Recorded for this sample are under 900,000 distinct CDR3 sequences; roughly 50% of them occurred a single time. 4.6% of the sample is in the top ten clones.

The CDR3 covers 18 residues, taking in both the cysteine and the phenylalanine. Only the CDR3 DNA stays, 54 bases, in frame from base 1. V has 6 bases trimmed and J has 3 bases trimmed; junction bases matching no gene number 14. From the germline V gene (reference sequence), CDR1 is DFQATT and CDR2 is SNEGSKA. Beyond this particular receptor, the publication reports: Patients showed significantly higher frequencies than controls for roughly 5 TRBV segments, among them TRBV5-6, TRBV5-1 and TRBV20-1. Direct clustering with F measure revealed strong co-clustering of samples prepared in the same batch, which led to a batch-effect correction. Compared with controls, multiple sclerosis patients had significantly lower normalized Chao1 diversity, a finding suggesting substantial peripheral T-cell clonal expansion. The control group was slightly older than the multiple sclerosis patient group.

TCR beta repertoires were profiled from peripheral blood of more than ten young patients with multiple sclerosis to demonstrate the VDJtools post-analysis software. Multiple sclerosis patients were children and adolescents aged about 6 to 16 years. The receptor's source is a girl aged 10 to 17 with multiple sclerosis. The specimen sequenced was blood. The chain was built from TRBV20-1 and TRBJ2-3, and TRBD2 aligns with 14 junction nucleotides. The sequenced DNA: TGCAGTGCCCTGGGGCTGGGACTAGCGGGAGCTTGGACAGATACGCAGTATTTT. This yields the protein CSALGLGLAGAWTDTQYF.